The following is a T cell receptor (beta chain) sequence with its context. Germline V lookup: CDR1 MNHEY, CDR2 SVGAGI. The CDR3 sequence is 15 residues long. Between the trimmed V and J ends, which lost 6 bases and 0 bases, there was a span of 11 bases. In the study's own analysis: The authors estimated nucleated cell counts from reference gene primer amplification. The protocol was immunoSEQ multiplex PCR, while the TCRdb copy is restricted to in-frame clones and leaves out a portion. V and J calls and clone size come straight from that table; D and trimming were deduced from the DNA. The sample consists of about 150,000 clones, roughly 83% of them appearing once. The sample is drawn from a study of blood T cell repertoires in COVID-19. Whole-study context: COVID-19 samples, acute and convalescent, were from the United States, Italy and Spain.

The receptor comes from a woman aged 55-75 years with acute or convalescent COVID-19. Source material: peripheral blood. The chain combines TRBV6-5 with TRBJ1-4; D uncertain. In DNA form, the CDR3 reads TGTGCCAGCAGATACAGCGGATCAACTAATGAAAAACTGTTTTTT. Translation: CASRYSGSTNEKLFF.